This TCR beta chain is drawn from a study of CD4+ T cells in melanoma. Measured with immunoSEQ multiplex PCR; TCRdb has only the in-frame clones, and not every one. The sample includes about 120,000 clones, approximately 90% seen only once; the top ten take about 3.5%. This clone was found a few times. The source of this sequence is a human donor with melanoma. The specimen was peripheral blood.

CDR3 in DNA: TGTGCCAGCAGCAAAGGGGAAGCGGGAGGGCCCGTCCGCGGTGAGCAGTTCTTC. Residues: CASSKGEAGGPVRGEQFF. The rearrangement links TRBV21-1 to TRBJ2-1; TRBD2 is taken as the D call from the table, unchecked against the DNA. TRBV21-1 is deemed a pseudogene. This CDR3 region has 18 residues.